This T cell receptor beta chain appears in the sequencing data of a study of blood T cell repertoires in COVID-19. In germline, CDR1 is MNHEY, CDR2 SMNVEV (reference sequence). The V gene lost 7 bases and the J gene lost 1 base, with 16 bases spanning the gap. The length of the CDR3 is 15 residues. Per the original data handling: Amplification of reference gene primers was used by the study to estimate nucleated cell counts. Assay used: immunoSEQ multiplex PCR; TCRdb lists only in-frame clones, some missing. The V and J calls and clone size come from that table; D and trimming were worked out from the DNA. The data contain 250,000 to 300,000 clones, approximately 86% of them seen just once; the ten biggest clones take up about 1%.

Sequencing input: PBMCs or T cells enriched from blood (not recorded which). The genes are TRBV27 and TRBJ1-2; weak D call: TRBD1 (5 bases). The receptor comes from a woman aged 25 to 39 who had recovered from COVID-19. CDR3 sequence: CASMRGGWGNYGYTF. CDR3 nucleotide sequence: TGTGCCAGCATGCGTGGGGGGTGGGGTAACTATGGCTACACCTTC.